The source of this T cell receptor (beta chain) is a study of T cell repertoires in cytomegalovirus infection. For the study at large: Public TCR beta signatures provided an indication of both CMV infection and a matching HLA type.

This clonotype was seen at least ten times. Its antigen is not known. The CDR3 length is 14 residues. Germline values: CDR1 SEHNR, CDR2 FQNEAQ (reference sequence). V dropped 1 base and J dropped 2 bases, with 8 bases sitting between them. TCRdb passed the reads through MiXCR, listing each CDR3 protein once. This sample has hundreds of thousands of distinct CDR3 sequences, with about 30% found just once. The receptor was derived from a human donor in good health (CMV status not recorded). Some clones in this sample may be carry-over from other donors' samples. This specimen was cultured PBMCs, taken from culture after CMV antigen stimulation. The rearrangement uses TRBV7-9 and TRBJ2-5; D is unresolved. The CDR3 DNA sequence: TGTGCCAGCAGCTTAGTGGTATCTCAAGAGACCCAGTACTTC. Translation: CASSLVVSQETQYF.